Described below is a single TCR beta chain sequence and its context. This sample is drawn from a study of cytomegalovirus exposure and HLA in healthy donors. Both 60 Vbeta primers and 13 Jbeta primers went into the PCR. In the original processing: Approximately 11 million of the roughly 80 million unique TCR beta chains counted in a later analysis were shared. TCRdb's copy holds only in-frame clones and misses some; the assay was immunoSEQ multiplex PCR. V and J calls and clone size are as listed in that table; D and trimming were resolved from the DNA. Found here are roughly 200,000 clones, roughly 79% of them singletons; the top ten hold 1.5% to 2%. This CDR3 contains 19 residues.

The V call is TRBV21-1, the J call TRBJ2-7; the table's D call of TRBD1 was not tested on the DNA. TRBV21-1 is shown as a pseudogene. The clonotype comes from a man between 25 and 39 years old in good health and CMV-seronegative. The sequenced sample consisted of PBMCs. The CDR3 region has the DNA TGTGCCAGCAGCAAATCGTTAGTTGTGGGGGACAGGGTACCTGTGGAGCAGTACTTC. It encodes CASSKSLVVGDRVPVEQYF.